Listed here is a single T cell receptor (beta chain). TCRdb keeps only in-frame clones here, not all; method: immunoSEQ multiplex PCR. This sample yields about 75,000 clones, of which 95% to 97% are seen a single time; under 0.3% belongs to the top ten. This sample is drawn from a study of technical replicates of blood from several donors. V was shortened by 8 bases and J by 4 bases, with 20 bases between the two germline ends. The germline CDR1 and CDR2 sequences are ENHRY and SYGVKD. CDR3 size: 15 residues. This chain connects TRBV10-3 to TRBJ2-5, with D maybe TRBD2 (6 bases). This TCR derives from a human donor in good health. The source material was T cells isolated from PBMCs. Here the CDR3 reads CAICPIAGSIETQYF. DNA for the CDR3: TGTGCCATCTGCCCCATTGCGGGAAGTATAGAGACCCAGTACTTC.